The clone carrying this T cell receptor beta chain was counted a single time. This record comes from a study of blood T cell repertoires in COVID-19. Across the whole study: The analysed material was cDNA or gDNA that came from T cells, B-cell-depleted T cells, or PBMCs.

CDR1 LGHNA and CDR2 YNFKEQ come from the germline V gene. Trimming shortened V by 0 bases and J by 6 bases, and 24 bases separated the two germline ends. The CDR3 is 18 amino acids. Original handling: Amplification with reference gene primers provided the estimates of nucleated cell counts. Produced via immunoSEQ multiplex PCR; TCRdb's table is partial and in-frame only. V and J calls and clone size are as listed in that table; D and trimming were resolved from the DNA. The data hold 200,000 or so clones, with roughly 84% observed a single time. This receptor was obtained from a woman in her twenties or thirties who had recovered from COVID-19. The source material was peripheral blood. The rearrangement links TRBV4-2 to TRBJ2-7; a possible D gene is TRBD2 (5 bases). The CDR3 DNA reads as TGTGCCAGCAGCCAAGATATGACCCTCGTGGGAGTTAGGTTCGAGCAGTACTTC. Residues: CASSQDMTLVGVRFEQYF.